Listed below are T cell receptor beta chains from one sample, sequenced in a study of Ad26.COV2.S vaccination and SARS-CoV-2 variants. Using immunoSEQ multiplex PCR, the repertoire was profiled, and TCRdb retains in-frame clones only, with some absent. The sample yields around 400,000 clones, over 75% seen once. The sample in question was peripheral blood, obtained in a trial of Ad26.COV2.S vaccine versus placebo. These receptors came from a person aged 18-60 years who received the Ad26.COV2.S COVID-19 vaccine or a placebo. The CDR3 runs from the conserved cysteine through the conserved F or W. The order of the fields is V gene, clone size, J gene, D gene, CDR3 DNA, CDR3 protein. D genes are given only for firm matches. Some rows mark clone size as missing; the rest say once, few, many or name a class of expanded clone.

>TRBV6-5|once|TRBJ2-7|TRBD1
TGTGCCAGCAGACTCGGACAGGGGTACTACGAGCAGTACTTC
CASRLGQGYYEQYF
>TRBV29-1|NA|TRBJ2-5|NA
TGCAGCGTTGAAACACCCTCAATCAGGGAGACCCAGTACTTC
CSVETPSIRETQYF
>TRBV27|NA|TRBJ2-1|TRBD2
TGTGCCAGCAGTTTACACGTTAGCCTAGCGGTGGGTGAGCAGTTCTTC
CASSLHVSLAVGEQFF
>TRBV4-3|NA|TRBJ2-4|NA
TGCGCCAGCAGCCAAGCACAGGGGAGGCGGGCCAAAAACATTCAGTACTTC
CASSQAQGRRAKNIQYF
>TRBV5-6|NA|TRBJ2-1|TRBD1
TGTGCCAGCAGCGGCGGGGACAGGGGGTTATACAATGAGCAGTTCTTC
CASSGGDRGLYNEQFF
>TRBV12-3/TRBV12-4|NA|TRBJ2-3|NA
TGTGCCAGCAGTTTAGCGGGAGTAGGTACGCAGTATTTT
CASSLAGVGTQYF
>TRBV12-3/TRBV12-4|NA|TRBJ1-1|NA
TGTGCCAGCAGTTTCAGTGGGAACACTGAAGCTTTCTTT
CASSFSGNTEAFF
>TRBV7-2|NA|TRBJ2-2|NA
TGTGCCAGCAGCCAAGGACCGATCACCGGGGAGCTGTTTTTT
CASSQGPITGELFF
>TRBV5-1|NA|TRBJ1-2|NA
TGCGCCAGCAGTGGGGGAGGTCTTAACTATGGCTACACCTTC
CASSGGGLNYGYTF
>TRBV6-5|NA|TRBJ2-7|TRBD1
TGTGCCAGCAGTTACTCAGGGACAGGCACCTACGAGCAGTACTTC
CASSYSGTGTYEQYF
>TRBV18|NA|TRBJ2-7|TRBD1
TGTGCCAGCTCACCCGGGACAGGGTTTTCCTACGAGCAGTACTTC
CASSPGTGFSYEQYF
>TRBV2|NA|TRBJ1-5|NA
TGTGCCAGCAGTGACAACCACCCCAATCAGCCCCAGCATTTT
CASSDNHPNQPQHF
>TRBV11-2|NA|TRBJ1-2|NA
TGTGCCAGCAGCTTAGTAGGAAGCGGCTACACCTTC
CASSLVGSGYTF
>TRBV12-5|NA|TRBJ2-2|TRBD2
TGTGCTAGTGGTTTGAACCCCGGGGGGGAGGGCCCAACCGGGGAGCTGTTTTTT
CASGLNPGGEGPTGELFF
>TRBV6-4|NA|TRBJ2-1|TRBD2
TGTGCCAGCAGTGACTCACTAGCGGGCTACAATGAGCAGTTCTTC
CASSDSLAGYNEQFF
>TRBV6-1|NA|TRBJ2-7|NA
TGTGCCAGCAGTGATTTAGGTAGCGACTACGAGCAGTACTTC
CASSDLGSDYEQYF
>TRBV7-6|NA|TRBJ2-1|NA
TGTGCCAGCAGCTTAATGGGGCAGGTCAACAATGAGCAGTTCTTC
CASSLMGQVNNEQFF
>TRBV10-3|NA|TRBJ2-6|TRBD1
TGTGCCATCACCCAATCGAGACAGGGAAGTTTTGGGGCCAACGTCCTGACTTTC
CAITQSRQGSFGANVLTF
>TRBV30|NA|TRBJ1-4|NA
TGTGCCTGGAGTGTAATCAGTCTGGCTGGAGAACTGTTTTTT
CAWSVISLAGELFF
>TRBV9|NA|TRBJ1-2|NA
TGTGCCAGCAGCCCCCCCCGATCAGGGTCGGTGCGGGGCTACACCTTC
CASSPPRSGSVRGYTF
>TRBV19|NA|TRBJ2-7|NA
TGTGCCAGTAGTACTTACGGGGGCAACGAGCAGTACTTC
CASSTYGGNEQYF
>TRBV27|once|TRBJ1-2|NA
TGTGCCAGCAGCATTAAGGGCAACTATGGCTACACCTTC
CASSIKGNYGYTF
>TRBV30|NA|TRBJ1-4|NA
TGTGCCTGGAGTAGGACGGCAACTAATGAAAAACTGTTTTTT
CAWSRTATNEKLFF
>TRBV7-9|NA|TRBJ2-4|NA
TGTGCCAGCAGCTTGCCCGGACGGAGCATTCAGTACTTC
CASSLPGRSIQYF
>TRBV30|NA|TRBJ2-7|NA
TGTGCCTGGAGTCCATCGGCCTACGAGCAGTACTTC
CAWSPSAYEQYF
>TRBV18|NA|TRBJ2-7|TRBD1
TGTGCCAGCTCAGACGACAGGGGGGCTCTCTACGAGCAGTACTTC
CASSDDRGALYEQYF
>TRBV19|NA|TRBJ2-4|NA
TGTGCCAGTAGTATCCTGAAAACTACTCGAGCCAAAAACATTCAGTACTTC
CASSILKTTRAKNIQYF
>TRBV15|NA|TRBJ1-2|NA
TGTGCCACCAGCAGAGATGAAAACAGCAACTATGGCTACACCTTC
CATSRDENSNYGYTF
>TRBV6-5|NA|TRBJ2-2|TRBD2
TGTGCCAGCAGTTACTTTAGCGGGAGACACACCGGGGAGCTGTTTTTT
CASSYFSGRHTGELFF
>TRBV5-1|NA|TRBJ1-1|NA
TGCGCCAGCAGCTTGGGGGGACGTAGGAACACTGAAGCTTTCTTT
CASSLGGRRNTEAFF
>TRBV21-1|NA|TRBJ2-3|NA
TGTGCCAGGTGCGAGTCCCAGCCAGATACGCAGTATTTT
CARCESQPDTQYF
>TRBV19|NA|TRBJ2-2|TRBD1
TGTGCCAGTAGTCGCCAGGGGGCCGGGGAGCTGTTTTTT
CASSRQGAGELFF
>TRBV28|NA|TRBJ1-2|NA
TGTGCCAGCAGTTCCCCCGGGAACTATGGCTACACCTTC
CASSSPGNYGYTF
>TRBV6-2/TRBV6-3|NA|TRBJ2-2|TRBD1
TGTGCCAGCAGTTACGCGACAGGGGGAATTAACACCGGGGAGCTGTTTTTT
CASSYATGGINTGELFF
>TRBV6-6|NA|TRBJ1-3|TRBD1
TGTGCCAGCAGTTACTCGTCCGGGACAGGGGCGGACACCATATATTTT
CASSYSSGTGADTIYF
>TRBV4-3|NA|TRBJ1-4|NA
TGCGCCAGCAGCCAAGATAAGTGGGAAAAACTGTTTTTT
CASSQDKWEKLFF
>TRBV30|NA|TRBJ2-7|NA
TGTGCCTGGAGTGTTGGAGTGTACGAGCAGTACTTC
CAWSVGVYEQYF
>TRBV19|NA|TRBJ2-1|NA
TGTGCCAGTAGCCCCCGGAGGAACTTCTACAATGAGCAGTTCTTC
CASSPRRNFYNEQFF
>TRBV27|NA|TRBJ2-2|NA
TGTGCCAGCACGTCCGGCAGGGCCCTCACCGGGGAGCTGTTTTTT
CASTSGRALTGELFF
>TRBV5-1|once|TRBJ1-1|NA
TGCGCCAGCAGCTTGAGTACGGCAAGAGGCACTGAAGCTTTCTTT
CASSLSTARGTEAFF
>TRBV5-1|NA|TRBJ1-3|NA
TGCGCCAGCAGCGGGGGGTCGAGCTCTGGAAACACCATATATTTT
CASSGGSSSGNTIYF
>TRBV10-3|NA|TRBJ1-1|NA
TGTGCCATCAGTGAGTCGACTCGGGGTGAAGCTTTCTTT
CAISESTRGEAFF
>TRBV7-2|NA|TRBJ2-5|NA
TGTGCCAGCAGCCGGAGAACCCAAGAGACCCAGTACTTC
CASSRRTQETQYF
>TRBV19|NA|TRBJ2-2|NA
TGTGCCAGCGAACAGGGAGCCGGGGAGCTGTTTTTT
CASEQGAGELFF
>TRBV5-5|NA|TRBJ1-1|NA
TGTGCCAGCAGCTTGGGGCAGGCCGCTGGAGCTTTCTTT
CASSLGQAAGAFF
>TRBV4-3|NA|TRBJ2-7|NA
TGCGCCAGCAGCCAAGGGTCGGAGGGGTCCTACGAGCAGTACTTC
CASSQGSEGSYEQYF
>TRBV11-2|NA|TRBJ2-7|TRBD2
TGTGCCAGCAGCTTTCGACTAGCGGTACCGGTGAGCTCCTACGAGCAGTACTTC
CASSFRLAVPVSSYEQYF
>TRBV30|NA|TRBJ1-1|NA
TGTGCCTGGAGTGGAGGGGGTTGGGCTGAAGCTTTCTTT
CAWSGGGWAEAFF